This T cell receptor beta chain was captured in a study of regulatory T cells in long-lasting Graves disease (dated by TCRdb to the early 2020s). General notes on the study: Persistent Graves' disease was defined as antithyroid drug treatment for over 5 years with persistently positive TSH receptor autoantibodies. Peripheral blood TCR sequencing and RNA sequencing compared persistent Graves' disease patients with newly diagnosed Graves' disease patients. The study was registered as a clinical trial and conducted in China. A total of roughly 35 samples underwent TCR sequencing: about 13 from persistent and about 20 from newly diagnosed Graves' disease patients. In the clinical cohort, patients with persistent Graves' disease had used antithyroid drugs for an average of roughly 10 years. The investigation overall reported the following: Only the TCR beta chain was sequenced and analyzed. Lower TCR Shannon entropy and fewer highly expanded clones were observed in persistent Graves' disease patients than in newly diagnosed patients, which suggested clonal expansion. A larger number of public clonotypes was shared among persistent patients (more than 2,500) than among newly diagnosed patients (approximately 1,000). The study examined only peripheral blood because the primary lesion, thyroid tissue, could not be accessed. TRBV28, TRBJ1-2 and TRBJ2-5 were preferentially used in persistent disease, while TRBV20-1 and TRBJ2-1 were favored in newly diagnosed disease. As a limitation, the authors acknowledged that the small sample size may reduce accuracy.

CDR1 SNHLY and CDR2 FYNNEI were looked up in the germline V gene. Reading from cysteine to phenylalanine, the CDR3 counts 14 amino acids. The read is trimmed to its CDR3 DNA, 42 bases read in frame from base 1. V drops 5 bases and J drops 2 bases, leaving 13 bases in between. The table lists this clonotype with many counts. It lacks a known antigen. It has no much larger one-base neighbor in the sample; base qualities were not kept. Library method: multiplex PCR. TCRdb names Illumina HiSeq 4000 as the instrument used. iRepertoire HTBI primers and Arm-PCR amplification of CDR3 regions were used to construct TCR beta libraries. Before sequencing, the PCR products underwent gel purification. The published analysis was carried out like this. Across samples, roughly 60 TRBV and 13 to 15 TRBJ segments were identified and used for gene usage analysis of CDR3 amino acid clonotypes. Filtered high-quality paired reads were merged into contigs using COPE and FqMerger. BLAST was used to align contigs to the IMGT TRBV, TRBD and TRBJ reference genes, and CDR3 was defined following IMGT. Highly expanded clones were defined as clonotypes with a frequency above 0.1%. Repertoire diversity was measured by Shannon entropy, and V-J evenness by the Gini coefficient. Clonotypes shared by more than one individual were considered public. TCRdb's own reprocessing of the public reads used fastp at Q25 and MiXCR and kept productive beta chains. Identical CDR3 protein sequences are pooled into one entry, listed with their most common genes and DNA. TCRdb, not the authors, supplied the V and J calls. The sample contains some 370,000 distinct CDR3 sequences, 20% to 25% of them found a single time. The ten largest clonotypes hold around 30% of the sample.

Sample time point, as interpreted from the label and publication: persistent/refractory GD, antithyroid drugs over 5 years with positive TRAb. For both TCR sequencing and RNA sequencing, RNA was extracted from PBMCs in TRIzol. The diagnosis of Graves' disease was made according to American Thyroid Association guidelines. The patients came from an endocrinology department in Xi'an, China. Each patient gave approximately 10 milliliters of peripheral blood, collected in an EDTA anticoagulant tube. PBMCs were isolated by Ficoll Paque Plus density gradient separation without further T cell sorting. An Agilent 2100 Bioanalyzer and agarose gel were used to check RNA quality, while a NanoDrop 2000 measured RNA concentration.

The clonotype comes from a woman aged 40 to 50 with Graves disease. Donor details come from another sample of the same person, matched by shared clones. The chain is encoded by TRBV2 joined to TRBJ2-7; the D gene is possibly TRBD1, with 7 bases matching. The sample here was peripheral blood mononuclear cells (PBMCs), taken when the disease was refractory, from a patient treated with antithyroid drugs. Here is the DNA: TGTGCCAGCAGTAGGGACAGCGGGCCCTACGAGCAGTACTTC. Its product reads: CASSRDSGPYEQYF. Outside the CDR3, residues come from the reference TRBV2 and TRBJ2-7 proteins, so the full variable domain is: EPEVTQTPSHQVTQMGQEVILRCVPISNHLYFYWYRQILGQKVEFLVSFYNNEISEKSEIFDDQFSVERPDGSNFTLKIRSTKLEDSAMYFCASSRDSGPYEQYFGPGTRLTVT.